This TCR beta chain emerged from a study of blood T cell repertoires in COVID-19. Overall study: Some COVID-19 samples were acute and others convalescent; all came from the United States, Italy and Spain. PBMCs, B-cell-depleted T cells, or T cells provided the cDNA or gDNA that made up the material.

It was during active infection that Seattle patients were enrolled and then longitudinally followed. In this sample, this clone turned up once. In the study's own analysis: Quantification of nucleated cells was approximated via reference gene primer amplification. Profiled with immunoSEQ multiplex PCR; TCRdb holds only in-frame clones, not every one. Clone size and the V and J calls come from that table; the DNA yielded D and trimming. Of 250,000 to 400,000 clones in the sample, about 91% were seen once. Germline CDR1 reads SNHLY; CDR2 reads FYNNEI. Between the trimmed V and J ends, which lost 2 bases and 6 bases, there was a span of 13 bases. The CDR3 contains 14 residues.

The sequencing input was peripheral blood. V gene TRBV2 combines with J gene TRBJ1-2; D possibly corresponds to TRBD1 (5 bases). The clonotype comes from a woman aged 25 to 39 with COVID-19, enrolled during active disease. CDR3 loop: CASSELTREDGYTF. The DNA for the CDR3 is TGTGCCAGCAGTGAACTCACCAGGGAGGATGGCTACACCTTC. The complete variable domain, with remaining parts taken from reference TRBV2 and TRBJ1-2, reads EPEVTQTPSHQVTQMGQEVILRCVPISNHLYFYWYRQILGQKVEFLVSFYNNEISEKSEIFDDQFSVERPDGSNFTLKIRSTKLEDSAMYFCASSELTREDGYTFGSGTRLTVV.